These 32 T cell receptor beta chains originate from one sample sequenced in a study of identical twins. A single record per CDR3 protein comes from TCRdb applying MiXCR to the 5' RACE reads. The sample includes about 690,000 distinct CDR3 sequences, 21% of them seen just once. These data also featured in a second study, about T cells expressing NK-cell markers.

Sequences were obtained from PBMCs. Receptors originate from a woman aged 18-35 years in good health.

This clonotype has at least ten counts. The V gene is TRBV20-1, the J gene TRBJ2-3, with D perhaps matching TRBD1 (6 bases). V dropped 0 bases and J dropped 6 bases, with 13 bases sitting between them. This CDR3 comprises 14 residues. Germline assignment: CDR1 DFQATT and CDR2 SNEGSKA (reference sequence). The CDR3 protein is CSARDRGLGDTQYF. DNA for the CDR3: TGCAGTGCTAGAGACAGGGGTTTAGGGGATACGCAGTATTTT.

V is TRBV2 and J is TRBJ1-1; D call uncertain. The CDR3 is made up of 11 amino acids. CDR1 is SNHLY, CDR2 FYNNEI, per germline. Trimming removed 3 bases from V and 7 bases from J, with 6 bases in between. Here the CDR3 DNA reads TGTGCCAGCAGTGAGAACGGTGAAGCTTTCTTT. It specifies CASSENGEAFF.

The V gene is TRBV11-1, the J gene TRBJ2-7, with 9 nucleotides matching TRBD2. Germline values: CDR1 SGHAT, CDR2 FQDESV (reference sequence). V gave up 1 base and J gave up 1 base; unmatched junction bases: 2. The CDR3 extends over 15 amino acids. The CDR3 is CASSLGLAASYEQYF. The CDR3 nucleotides are TGTGCCAGCAGCTTAGGACTAGCGGCTTCCTACGAGCAGTACTTC.

This clonotype appeared many times. This chain joins TRBV10-3 and TRBJ2-5, with unresolved D. From germline, CDR1 is ENHRY and CDR2 SYGVKD. Trimming removed 10 bases at V and 5 bases at J, with 14 bases between. CDR3 length: 12 amino acids. CDR3 sequence: CATMASDETQYF. For the CDR3, the DNA is TGTGCCACCATGGCTTCGGATGAGACCCAGTACTTC.

In this sample, this clonotype turned up a few times. V gene TRBV27 combines with J gene TRBJ2-2, with D unclear. This CDR3 contains 15 residues. From germline, CDR1 is MNHEY and CDR2 SMNVEV (reference sequence). Trimming stripped 3 bases from V and 5 bases from J, with 13 bases between. The DNA of the CDR3 is TGTGCCAGCAGTTTTGACGGTCGGAAGACCGGGGAGCTGTTTTTT. This translates into CASSFDGRKTGELFF.

This clonotype has more than one count but fewer than ten. The V gene is TRBV7-9, the J gene TRBJ2-3; maybe TRBD1 (5 bases). Deletions cut 11 bases from V and 2 bases from J, with 8 bases between. The CDR3 is 11 amino acids. CDR1 is SEHNR, CDR2 FQNEAQ, per germline (reference sequence). The CDR3, as DNA: TGTGCCGGACACAACACAGATACGCAGTATTTT. It specifies CAGHNTDTQYF.

The chain has TRBV7-9 and TRBJ2-7; a weak D match, TRBD1 (6 bases). Trimming pared 8 bases from V and 4 bases from J, leaving 27 bases between. The CDR3 consists of 17 residues. Germline V CDR1 and CDR2: SEHNR, FQNEAQ (reference sequence). CDR3 bases: TGTGCCAGCCGACTCCTGGGTGACAGGCCTGTGGATTACGAGCAGTACTTC. This sequence encodes CASRLLGDRPVDYEQYF.

The chain has TRBV10-3 and TRBJ2-2; 10 bases fit TRBD1. This CDR3 contains 15 residues. CDR1 is ENHRY and CDR2 is SYGVKD in the germline V gene. V lost 6 bases, J lost 4 bases, and 5 bases stayed unmatched. CDR3 DNA sequence: TGTGCCATCAGCGGGGACAGGGGAGGCACCGGGGAGCTGTTTTTT. Translation gives CAISGDRGGTGELFF.

The chain carries TRBV7-9 and TRBJ2-7; D perhaps matches TRBD2 (5 bases). The CDR3 runs 13 residues. From germline, CDR1 is SEHNR and CDR2 FQNEAQ (reference sequence). V was trimmed by 1 base and J by 6 bases, leaving 10 bases between them. The chain's CDR3 is CASSLVSSSEQYF. CDR3 nucleotide sequence: TGTGCCAGCAGCTTAGTCTCTAGCAGCGAGCAGTACTTC. Full variable domain (missing parts from reference TRBV7-9 and TRBJ2-7): DTGVSQNPRHKITKRGQNVTFRCDPISEHNRLYWYRQTLGQGPEFLTYFQNEAQLEKSRLLSDRFSAERPKGSFSTLEIQRTEQGDSAMYLCASSLVSSSEQYFGPGTRLTVT.

In this sample, this clonotype turned up a few times. The rearrangement uses TRBV20-1 and TRBJ2-1, with a possible D match to TRBD2 (5 bases). V was trimmed by 3 bases and J by 4 bases, leaving 13 bases between them. From germline, CDR1 is DFQATT and CDR2 SNEGSKA (reference sequence). The CDR3 runs 14 residues. CDR3 nucleotides: TGCAGTGCTAGTGGGCTAGCAGGTTACAATGAGCAGTTCTTC. It translates to CSASGLAGYNEQFF.

The chain links TRBV9 to TRBJ2-5; no firm D call. Trimming cost V 0 bases and J 5 bases, with 8 bases left between them. Germline V gene sequence: CDR1 SGDLS, CDR2 YYNGEE. The CDR3 consists of 13 residues. CDR3 region: CASSVEQAETQYF. CDR3 nucleotides: TGTGCCAGCAGCGTAGAACAAGCGGAGACCCAGTACTTC.

The chain carries TRBV5-1 and TRBJ2-3; D is uncertain. The last part of the DNA fits TRBJ1-5 better; the J call may be wrong. Germline V CDR1 and CDR2: SGHRS, YFSETQ. This CDR3 spans 14 amino acids. This CDR3 is CASSGFSGADTQHF. CDR3 DNA sequence: TGCGCCAGCAGCGGATTTTCGGGTGCAGATACGCAGCATTTT.

This clonotype occurred a few times. The chain joins TRBV7-9 to TRBJ2-5; D is tentatively TRBD1 or TRBD2 (6 bases each). The germline V gene encodes CDR1 SEHNR and CDR2 FQNEAQ (reference sequence). This CDR3 has 15 amino acids. V lost 6 bases and J 2 bases, leaving 16 bases between the germline ends. The CDR3 reads CASRAAWGAQETQYF. The CDR3 region has the DNA TGTGCCAGCAGAGCCGCGTGGGGGGCACAAGAGACCCAGTACTTC.

This clonotype was seen a few times. The rearrangement links TRBV12-3 or TRBV12-4 to TRBJ2-1; possible D gene TRBD1, 5 bases. This CDR3 is 14 amino acids long. Trimming stripped 6 bases from V and 9 bases from J, with 18 bases between. CDR3 DNA sequence: TGTGCCAGCAGCCCTATCCCTGGCCAGGGTGAGCAGTTCTTC. Encoded protein: CASSPIPGQGEQFF.

This clonotype was picked up a small number of times. This chain links TRBV5-5 with TRBJ2-7, with a possible D match to TRBD2 (7 bases). CDR3 length: 13 residues. Deletions cut 6 bases from V and 5 bases from J, with 15 bases between. Germline assignment: CDR1 SGHKS and CDR2 YYEKEE (reference sequence). The DNA for the CDR3 is TGTGCCAGCAACGGACAGCGGGGCGACGAGCAGTACTTC. Its translation: CASNGQRGDEQYF.

The chain has TRBV2 and TRBJ2-5; possibly TRBD2 for D (6 bases). Trimming took 3 bases from V and 10 from J, leaving 21 bases between them. The CDR3 is made up of 15 amino acids. Germline lookup yields CDR1 SNHLY and CDR2 FYNNEI. The CDR3 DNA follows: TGTGCCAGCAGTGATTCCACCGTTTGGGTGGGACTCCAGTACTTC. It codes for CASSDSTVWVGLQYF.

J is TRBJ2-1 and V is TRBV5-1; the match to TRBD1 covers 9 bases. V trimming: 4 bases; J trimming: 4 bases; junction bases outside the gene matches: 3. The CDR3 length is 14 residues. Germline V gene data show CDR1 as SGHRS and CDR2 as YFSETQ. The CDR3 coding sequence is TGCGCCAGCAGCGGGGACAGGGAATACAATGAGCAGTTCTTC. Protein: CASSGDREYNEQFF.

The chain couples TRBV12-3 or TRBV12-4 to TRBJ2-1; 9 bases match TRBD2. The CDR3 extends over 14 amino acids. The V segment lost 5 bases and the J segment 9 bases; nucleotides outside the gene matches: 8. CDR3 sequence (DNA): TGTGCCAGCAGTAGGGCGGGGGGGTTCGTTGAGCAGTTCTTC. Residues: CASSRAGGFVEQFF.

This clonotype was seen many times. V usage is TRBV7-2 and J usage is TRBJ1-3; a possible D gene is TRBD1 (6 bases). V was shortened by 1 base and J by 6 bases, with 10 bases between the two germline ends. CDR3 length: 14 amino acids. CDR1 is SGHTA and CDR2 is FQGNSA in the germline V gene. The CDR3 spells CASSLGGAANTIYF. The DNA of the CDR3 is TGTGCCAGCAGCTTAGGGGGGGCTGCAAACACCATATATTTT. Looking up the rest from reference TRBV7-2 and TRBJ1-3 gives the full variable domain: GAGVSQSPSNKVTEKGKDVELRCDPISGHTALYWYRQSLGQGLEFLIYFQGNSAPDKSGLPSDRFSAERTGGSVSTLTIQRTQQEDSAVYLCASSLGGAANTIYFGEGSWLTVV.

The V and J genes are TRBV12-3 or TRBV12-4 and TRBJ2-5; D might be TRBD1 or TRBD2, each matching 5 bases. This CDR3 spans 12 amino acids. V gave up 5 bases and J gave up 5 bases, with 9 bases separating them. For the CDR3, the DNA is TGTGCCAGCAGTGGGGGTCCTGAGACCCAGTACTTC. It yields the protein CASSGGPETQYF.

This clonotype was detected only a few times. The rearrangement links TRBV5-1 to TRBJ2-7, with D maybe TRBD2 (5 bases). There are 14 residues in the CDR3. V lost 0 bases, J lost 6 bases, and 13 bases lay in between. The germline gives CDR1 SGHRS, CDR2 YFSETQ. Here the CDR3 DNA reads TGCGCCAGCAGCTTGGAAGGGTCGGGGAGCGAGCAGTACTTC. Translating gives CASSLEGSGSEQYF.

The chain uses TRBV2 and TRBJ2-1; no definite D call. The CDR3 loop spans 13 amino acids. CDR1 and CDR2 (germline): SNHLY, FYNNEI. Trimming took 10 bases from V and 10 from J, leaving 20 bases between them. CDR3 loop: CATGIEADGEQFF. CDR3 DNA sequence: TGTGCCACCGGTATTGAGGCGGACGGGGAGCAGTTCTTC.

The V call is TRBV21-1, the J call TRBJ2-1; TRBD1 is the table's D call, not checked against the DNA. TRBV21-1 is marked as a pseudogene. The CDR3 loop spans 14 amino acids. CDR3: CASSRRTNYNEQFF. CDR3 nucleotide sequence: TGTGCCAGCAGCCGACGGACAAACTACAATGAGCAGTTCTTC.

This rearrangement joins TRBV7-9 to TRBJ2-7; TRBD1 matches 9 bases. From germline, CDR1 is SEHNR and CDR2 FQNEAQ (reference sequence). Trimming at V came to 4 bases and at J to 6 bases, leaving 7 bases not matched to a gene. The CDR3 spans 14 residues. The CDR3 sequence: CASSSRTGVSEQYF. CDR3 DNA sequence: TGTGCCAGCAGCTCCAGGACAGGGGTGTCCGAGCAGTACTTC.

This clonotype was seen only a few times. The chain links TRBV4-2 to TRBJ2-3, with D unresolved. CDR1 and CDR2 (germline): LGHNA, YNFKEQ. The CDR3 contains 14 residues. The ends were cut back, 1 base at V and 6 bases at J, with 11 bases in the middle. Written as DNA, the CDR3 is TGTGCCAGCAGCCAAGGGTCAACCCCTGATACGCAGTATTTT. It yields the protein CASSQGSTPDTQYF.

This clonotype was found a few times. The chain uses TRBV6-1 and TRBJ2-3, with TRBD2 as a possible D gene (5 bases). V shed 3 bases and J shed 5 bases, with 18 bases lying between them. Germline V gene lookup returns CDR1 MNHNS and CDR2 SASEGT. The CDR3 extends over 16 amino acids. CDR3 loop: CASSDGRELTGDTQYF. CDR3 bases: TGTGCCAGCAGTGATGGACGGGAACTCACGGGAGATACGCAGTATTTT.

This sequence joins TRBV4-1 and TRBJ2-1; the D gene is possibly TRBD1 (5 bases). CDR3 length equals 16 residues. V lost 4 bases, J lost 8 bases, and 21 bases lay in between. CDR1 MGHRA and CDR2 YSYEKL come from the germline V gene. The CDR3 coding sequence is TGCGCCAGCAGCCTCCCGGACAACAAAAGGCGGCATGAGCAGTTCTTC. Its translation: CASSLPDNKRRHEQFF.

The chain has TRBV20-1 and TRBJ2-1, with TRBD2 identical over 14 bases. CDR1 DFQATT and CDR2 SNEGSKA come from the germline V gene (reference sequence). The V gene end was trimmed by 6 bases and the J gene end by 8 bases; junction bases not matched to a gene: 9. This CDR3 has 15 amino acids. The CDR3 DNA reads as TGCAGTGCCCCGGGACTAGCGGGAGTAATACATGAGCAGTTCTTC. The encoded protein is CSAPGLAGVIHEQFF.

This clonotype was detected only a few times. This chain uses TRBV7-9 with TRBJ1-1; possible D gene TRBD1, 5 bases. CDR3 length equals 16 residues. V was shortened by 7 bases and J by 8 bases, with 26 bases between the two germline ends. Germline V gene data show CDR1 as SEHNR and CDR2 as FQNEAQ (reference sequence). CDR3 loop: CASKRVIRGDGGEAFF. The CDR3 DNA reads TGTGCCAGCAAAAGGGTTATTCGGGGGGACGGAGGGGAAGCTTTCTTT.

This chain uses TRBV5-8 with TRBJ2-3; 10 bases are a match to TRBD1. Germline V gene lookup returns CDR1 SGHTS and CDR2 YDEGEE. The CDR3 extends over 15 amino acids. After removal of 4 bases from V and 5 bases from J, the junction contained 7 bases not matched to a gene. This CDR3 is CASSLTGGVLDTQYF. The CDR3 region has the DNA TGTGCCAGCAGCCTGACAGGGGGCGTCTTAGATACGCAGTATTTT.

DNA of the CDR3: TGTGCCACCAACTACGAGCAGTACTTC. Protein sequence: CATNYEQYF. This chain uses TRBV6-5 with TRBJ2-7; D is uncertain. There are 9 residues in the CDR3. V dropped 10 bases and J dropped 3 bases, with 4 bases sitting between them. Germline V gene sequence: CDR1 MNHEY, CDR2 SVGAGI.

V usage is TRBV27 and J usage is TRBJ1-5; D not certain. CDR3 size: 13 residues. V lost 5 bases and J lost 7, with 12 bases in between. Germline loops: CDR1 MNHEY, CDR2 SMNVEV (reference sequence). For the CDR3, the DNA is TGTGCCAGCAGTCCGACCACGAGGCAGCCCCAGCATTTT. This translates into CASSPTTRQPQHF.